The subject of this entry is one T cell receptor beta chain. Antigen: not known. This CDR3 is built from 19 residues. The sample comes from a study of OX40 agonist ivuxolimab in advanced cancers. Whole-study context: Three patients responded partially, comprising one with hepatocellular carcinoma and two with cutaneous melanoma.

Study outcomes and limitations: Not determined was the antigen specificity of the expanded peripheral T cells.

Clones were read by immunoSEQ multiplex PCR, and TCRdb kept only the in-frame ones, dropping some. The data show approximately 88,000 clones, around nine tenths seen once. V is TRBV12-2 and J is TRBJ2-1; the table's D gene call, TRBD2, was not cross checked with the DNA. TRBV12-2 has pseudogene status. Sequencing used CD4+ or CD8+ T cells sorted from blood, obtained in a trial of the OX40 agonist ivuxolimab. The TCR was taken from an adult with an advanced solid tumor such as melanoma, head and neck, liver or kidney cancer. The DNA for the CDR3 is TGTGCAAGTCGCTTAGTTAGTTGGTACGCTCGTGGTCTCGACAATGAGCAGTTCTTC. Translating it yields CASRLVSWYARGLDNEQFF.